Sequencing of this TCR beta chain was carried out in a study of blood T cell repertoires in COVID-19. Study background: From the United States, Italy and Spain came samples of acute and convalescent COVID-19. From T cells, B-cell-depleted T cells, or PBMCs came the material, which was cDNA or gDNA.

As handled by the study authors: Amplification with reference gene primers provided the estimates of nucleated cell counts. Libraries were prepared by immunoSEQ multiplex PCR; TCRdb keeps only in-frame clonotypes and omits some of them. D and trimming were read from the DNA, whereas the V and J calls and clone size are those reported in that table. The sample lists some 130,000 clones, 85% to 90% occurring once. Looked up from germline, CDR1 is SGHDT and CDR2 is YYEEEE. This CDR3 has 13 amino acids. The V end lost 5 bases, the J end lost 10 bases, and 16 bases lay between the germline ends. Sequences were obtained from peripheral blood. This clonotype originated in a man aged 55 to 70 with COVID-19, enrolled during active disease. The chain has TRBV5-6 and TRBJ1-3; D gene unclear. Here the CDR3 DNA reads TGTGCCAGCAGTTTTACCCTTGGGAGGACCATATATTTT. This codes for CASSFTLGRTIYF. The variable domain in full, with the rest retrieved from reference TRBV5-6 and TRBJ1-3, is DAGVTQSPTHLIKTRGQQVTLRCSPKSGHDTVSWYQQALGQGPQFIFQYYEEEERQRGNFPDRFSGHQFPNYSSELNVNALLLGDSALYLCASSFTLGRTIYFGEGSWLTVV.